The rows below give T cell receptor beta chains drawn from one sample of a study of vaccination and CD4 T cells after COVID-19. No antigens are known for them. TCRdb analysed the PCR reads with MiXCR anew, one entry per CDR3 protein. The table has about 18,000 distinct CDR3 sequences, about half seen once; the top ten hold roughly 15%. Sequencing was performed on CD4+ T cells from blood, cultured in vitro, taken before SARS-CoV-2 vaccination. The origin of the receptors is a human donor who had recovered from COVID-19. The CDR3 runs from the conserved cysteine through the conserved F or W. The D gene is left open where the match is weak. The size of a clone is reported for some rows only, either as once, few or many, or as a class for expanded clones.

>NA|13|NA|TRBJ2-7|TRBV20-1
CSASALAEREQYF
TGCAGTGCTAGTGCATTAGCGGAGCGGGAGCAGTACTTC
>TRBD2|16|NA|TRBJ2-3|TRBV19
CASSILAGGTTDTQYF
TGTGCCAGTAGTATACTAGCGGGAGGTACCACAGATACGCAGTATTTT
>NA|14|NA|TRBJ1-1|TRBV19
CASSIGQRDHEAFF
TGTGCCAGTAGTATAGGTCAACGGGACCATGAAGCTTTCTTT
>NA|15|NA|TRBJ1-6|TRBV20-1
CSARIPSPANLPLHF
TGCAGTGCTAGGATCCCGAGTCCAGCTAATTTACCCCTCCACTTT
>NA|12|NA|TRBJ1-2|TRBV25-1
CASSESVYGYTF
TGTGCCAGCAGTGAATCCGTCTATGGCTACACCTTC
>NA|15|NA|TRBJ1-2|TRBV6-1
CASSEARLANYGYTF
TGTGCCAGCAGTGAAGCGCGGTTAGCTAACTATGGCTACACCTTC
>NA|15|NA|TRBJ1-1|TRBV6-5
CASSYRGGGDTEAFF
TGTGCCAGCAGTTACCGGGGAGGGGGTGACACTGAAGCTTTCTTT
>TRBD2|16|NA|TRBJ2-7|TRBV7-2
CASRHDSSGSDYEQYF
TGTGCCAGCAGACACGACTCTAGCGGGTCGGACTACGAGCAGTACTTC
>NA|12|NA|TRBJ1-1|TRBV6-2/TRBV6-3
CASSPSGQVAFF
TGTGCCAGCAGTCCATCGGGGCAGGTAGCTTTCTTT
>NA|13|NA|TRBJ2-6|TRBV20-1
CSARDSGANVLTF
TGCAGTGCTAGGGACTCTGGGGCCAACGTCCTGACTTTC
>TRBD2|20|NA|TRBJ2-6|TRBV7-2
CASSFGLAGGGSSGANVLTF
TGTGCCAGCAGCTTTGGACTAGCGGGGGGCGGAAGCTCTGGGGCCAACGTCCTGACTTTC
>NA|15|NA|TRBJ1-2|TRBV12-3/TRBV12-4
CASSPLELSNYGYTF
TGTGCCAGCAGCCCCCTCGAACTGAGTAACTATGGCTACACCTTC
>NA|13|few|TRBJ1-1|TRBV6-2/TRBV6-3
CASSQKPNTEAFF
TGTGCCAGCAGTCAAAAGCCGAACACTGAAGCTTTCTTT
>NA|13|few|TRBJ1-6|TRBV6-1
CASNGGPNSPLHF
TGTGCCAGCAACGGGGGGCCCAATTCACCCCTCCACTTT
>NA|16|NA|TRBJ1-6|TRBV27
CASSFGRSSYNSPLHF
TGTGCCAGCAGTTTCGGCAGGAGCTCCTATAATTCACCCCTCCACTTT
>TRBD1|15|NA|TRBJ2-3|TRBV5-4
CASSPGQDSTDTQYF
TGTGCCAGCAGCCCCGGACAGGATAGCACAGATACGCAGTATTTT
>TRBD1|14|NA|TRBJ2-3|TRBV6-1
CATHRGHGTDTQYF
TGTGCCACCCACAGGGGGCATGGCACAGATACGCAGTATTTT
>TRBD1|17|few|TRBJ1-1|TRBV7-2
CASSLGGQGVLKTEAFF
TGTGCCAGCAGCTTAGGCGGGCAGGGGGTCTTGAAAACTGAAGCTTTCTTT
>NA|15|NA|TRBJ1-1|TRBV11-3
CASSLEAGIDTEAFF
TGTGCCAGCAGCTTAGAGGCGGGCATAGACACTGAAGCTTTCTTT
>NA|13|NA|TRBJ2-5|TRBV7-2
CASSLVLAETQYF
TGTGCCAGCAGCTTAGTTCTAGCGGAGACCCAGTACTTC
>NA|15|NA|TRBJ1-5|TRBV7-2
CASSLVQGTGQPQHF
TGTGCCAGCAGCTTGGTTCAAGGGACGGGTCAGCCCCAGCATTTT
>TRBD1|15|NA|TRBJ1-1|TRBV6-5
CASSYRGLGSTEAFF
TGTGCCAGCAGTTACAGGGGGCTGGGATCTACTGAAGCTTTCTTT
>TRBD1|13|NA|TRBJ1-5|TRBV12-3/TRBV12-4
CASSGTAGQPQHF
TGTGCCAGCAGTGGGACAGCTGGGCAGCCCCAGCATTTT
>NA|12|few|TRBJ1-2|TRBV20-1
CSASRGSYGYTF
TGCAGTGCTAGTCGGGGAAGCTATGGCTACACCTTC
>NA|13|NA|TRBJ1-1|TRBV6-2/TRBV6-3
CASSYSTGTETFF
TGTGCCAGCAGTTACTCAACAGGGACTGAAACTTTCTTT
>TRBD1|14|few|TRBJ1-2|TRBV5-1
CASSRQGDGYGYTF
TGCGCCAGCAGCAGACAGGGAGACGGCTATGGCTACACCTTC
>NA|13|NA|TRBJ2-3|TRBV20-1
CSASISPTDTQYF
TGCAGTGCTAGTATTAGCCCCACAGATACGCAGTATTTT
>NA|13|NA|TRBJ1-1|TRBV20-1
CSARDLINTEAFF
TGCAGTGCTAGAGATCTGATTAACACTGAAGCTTTCTTT
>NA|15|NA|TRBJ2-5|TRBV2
CASSTGQSHQETQYF
TGTGCCAGCAGTACTGGACAGTCCCACCAAGAGACCCAGTACTTC
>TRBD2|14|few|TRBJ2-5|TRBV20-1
CSASGGLTFETQYF
TGCAGTGCTTCGGGGGGACTAACCTTTGAGACCCAGTACTTC
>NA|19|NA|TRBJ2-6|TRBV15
CATSRPLGMGASGANVLTF
TGTGCCACCAGCAGACCACTGGGAATGGGGGCGAGTGGGGCCAACGTCCTGACTTTC
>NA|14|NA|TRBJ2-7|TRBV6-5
CASSYSPGTYEQYF
TGTGCCAGCAGTTACTCACCGGGGACCTACGAGCAGTACTTC
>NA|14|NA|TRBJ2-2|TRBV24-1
CATSDLTGAGELFF
TGTGCCACCAGTGATTTGACCGGGGCCGGGGAGCTGTTTTTT
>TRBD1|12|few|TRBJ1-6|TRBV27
CASNRGNSPLHF
TGTGCCAGCAACAGGGGTAATTCACCCCTCCACTTT
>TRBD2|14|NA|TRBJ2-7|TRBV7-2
CASSLERGNYEQYF
TGTGCCAGCAGCTTAGAGCGGGGGAACTACGAGCAGTACTTC
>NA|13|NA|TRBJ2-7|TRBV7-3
CASSSPPSSEQYF
TGTGCCAGCAGCTCACCGCCGAGTTCCGAGCAGTACTTC
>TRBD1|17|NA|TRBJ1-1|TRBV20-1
CSARGGQGGTPTTEAFF
TGCAGTGCTAGAGGAGGACAGGGGGGGACCCCGACCACTGAAGCTTTCTTT
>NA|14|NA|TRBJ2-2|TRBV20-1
CSARPGVNTGELFF
TGCAGTGCCCGCCCCGGAGTGAACACCGGGGAGCTGTTTTTT
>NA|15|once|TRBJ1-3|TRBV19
CASSRNGHSGNTIYF
TGTGCCAGTAGTAGGAACGGCCACTCTGGAAACACCATATATTTT
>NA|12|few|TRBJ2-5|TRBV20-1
CSALGGGETQYF
TGCAGTGCCCTGGGAGGGGGGGAGACCCAGTACTTC
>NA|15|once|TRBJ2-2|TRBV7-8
CASSLPTGGTGELFF
TGTGCCAGCAGCTTACCGACTGGTGGCACCGGGGAGCTGTTTTTT
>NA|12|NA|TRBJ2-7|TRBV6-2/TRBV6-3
CASSYPIGEQYF
TGTGCCAGCAGTTACCCCATAGGCGAGCAGTACTTC
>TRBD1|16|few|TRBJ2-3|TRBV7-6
CASSSNGQGSTDTQYF
TGTGCCAGCAGCTCAAATGGACAGGGGAGCACAGATACGCAGTATTTT
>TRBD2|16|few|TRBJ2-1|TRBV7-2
CASSYGAGTSYNEQFF
TGTGCCAGCAGCTATGGAGCGGGGACCTCCTACAATGAGCAGTTCTTC
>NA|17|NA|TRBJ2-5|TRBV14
CASSHPGRTAYQETQYF
TGTGCCAGCAGCCACCCGGGACGGACGGCCTATCAAGAGACCCAGTACTTC
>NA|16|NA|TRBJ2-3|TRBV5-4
CASSTYRSGGTDTQYF
TGTGCCAGCAGCACCTACAGGAGCGGCGGCACAGATACGCAGTATTTT
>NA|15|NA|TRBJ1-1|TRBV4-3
CASSQDPGAGTEAFF
TGCGCCAGCAGCCAAGATCCCGGGGCCGGCACTGAAGCTTTCTTT
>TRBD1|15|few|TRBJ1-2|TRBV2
CASSARDRGRSGYTF
TGTGCCAGCAGCGCACGGGACAGGGGGCGAAGCGGCTACACCTTC
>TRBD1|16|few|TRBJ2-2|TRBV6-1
CASSETGQGGTGELFF
TGTGCCAGCAGTGAAACGGGACAGGGGGGCACCGGGGAGCTGTTTTTT
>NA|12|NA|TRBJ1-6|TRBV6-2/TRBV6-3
CASSLVDSPLHF
TGTGCCAGCAGTTTAGTAGATTCACCCCTCCACTTT
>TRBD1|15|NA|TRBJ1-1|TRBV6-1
CASSAEPTGATEAFF
TGTGCCAGCAGTGCGGAGCCGACAGGGGCCACTGAAGCTTTCTTT
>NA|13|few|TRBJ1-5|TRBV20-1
CSARDSLYQPQHF
TGCAGTGCTAGGGACAGCTTGTATCAGCCCCAGCATTTT
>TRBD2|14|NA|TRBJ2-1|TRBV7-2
CASSYSGGDNEQFF
TGTGCCAGCAGCTATAGCGGGGGGGACAATGAGCAGTTCTTC
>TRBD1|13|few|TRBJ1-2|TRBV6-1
CASSHPGQGPYTF
TGTGCCAGCAGCCACCCCGGACAGGGTCCCTACACCTTC
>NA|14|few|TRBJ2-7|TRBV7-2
CASSRRTPPYEQYF
TGTGCCAGCAGCCGCCGGACACCACCCTACGAGCAGTACTTC
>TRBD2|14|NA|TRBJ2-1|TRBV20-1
CSASRSGSNDEQFF
TGCAGTGCTAGTCGTAGCGGGAGTAACGATGAGCAGTTCTTC
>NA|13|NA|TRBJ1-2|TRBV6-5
CASSYWGGDGYTF
TGTGCCAGCAGTTACTGGGGAGGCGACGGCTACACCTTC
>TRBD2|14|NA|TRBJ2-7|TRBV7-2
CASSASGGPYEQYF
TGTGCCAGCAGCGCCAGCGGGGGGCCCTACGAGCAGTACTTC
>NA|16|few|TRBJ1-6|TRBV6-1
CASNLGDSDLNSPLHF
TGTGCCAGCAATCTAGGTGACAGTGACCTAAATTCACCCCTCCACTTT
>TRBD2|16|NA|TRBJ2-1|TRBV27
CASRNLLAASYNEQFF
TGTGCCAGCAGGAACCTACTAGCGGCTTCCTACAATGAGCAGTTCTTC